A single T cell receptor beta chain is shown here with its context. This sample was taken from a study of blood T cell repertoires in COVID-19. The CDR3 is 15 amino acids. V shed 0 bases and J 7 bases; nucleotides not matched to a gene: 7. Germline CDR1 is SGHTS and CDR2 is YDEGEE. Some clones are missing from TCRdb's copy, which holds only in-frame ones; the method was immunoSEQ multiplex PCR. This table has around 400,000 clones, about 88% appearing once. V and J are TRBV5-8 and TRBJ2-4, with 7 bases fitting TRBD1. The clonotype comes from a woman aged 18-30 years who had been exposed to COVID-19. Sequencing used PBMCs or T cells enriched from blood (not recorded which). CDR3 sequence (DNA): TGTGCCAGCAGCTTGGAACCAACAGGGGTGAACATTCAGTACTTC. Its protein is CASSLEPTGVNIQYF.